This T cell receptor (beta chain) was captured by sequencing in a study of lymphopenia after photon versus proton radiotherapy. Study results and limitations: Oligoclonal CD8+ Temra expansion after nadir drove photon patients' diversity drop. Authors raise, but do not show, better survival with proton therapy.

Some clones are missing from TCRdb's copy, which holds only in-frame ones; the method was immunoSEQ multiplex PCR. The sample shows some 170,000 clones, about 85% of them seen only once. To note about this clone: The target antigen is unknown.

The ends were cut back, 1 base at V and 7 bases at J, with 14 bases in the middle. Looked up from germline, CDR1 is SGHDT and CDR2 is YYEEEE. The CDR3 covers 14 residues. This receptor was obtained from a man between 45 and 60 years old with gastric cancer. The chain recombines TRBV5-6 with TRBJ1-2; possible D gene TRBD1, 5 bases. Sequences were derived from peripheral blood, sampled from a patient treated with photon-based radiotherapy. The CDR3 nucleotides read TGTGCCAGCAGCTTGCGTCCAGGGCAAAGTGGCTACACCTTC. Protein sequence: CASSLRPGQSGYTF.